Following are 23 T cell receptor beta chains from one sample sequenced in a study of cytomegalovirus exposure and HLA in healthy donors (dated by TCRdb to 2016 to 2017). Libraries were constructed by the immunoSEQ multiplex PCR assay. For the multiplex PCR, a mixture combining 60 forward primers for TCR Vbeta segments and 13 reverse primers for TCR Jbeta segments was used. In its TCRdb copy, this immuneACCESS table keeps in-frame sequences only and misses some clones. Where compared with another copy, unresolved V genes explain less than half of these, and the others have no known cause. The sample data list under 200,000 clones, and around four fifths of these were observed just once. The top ten clonotypes cover 1% of the sample. The sample comprised PBMCs. These receptors all come from a woman in her forties or fifties in good health and CMV-seropositive.

The gene calls are TRBV6-5 and TRBJ2-1; 8 bases map to TRBD1. This CDR3 region has 15 residues. With V trimmed by 5 bases and J by 8 bases, 11 bases remained unmatched. CDR1 MNHEY and CDR2 SVGAGI come from the germline V gene. The CDR3 sequence: CASSSRDPGGYEQFF. CDR3 nucleotide sequence: TGTGCCAGCAGTAGCCGGGACCCAGGGGGCTATGAGCAGTTCTTC.

This rearrangement joins TRBV29-1 to TRBJ1-1, with D possibly being TRBD1 (5 bases). The V and J ends lost 3 bases and 1 base respectively, with 9 bases between them. In germline, CDR1 is SQVTM, CDR2 ANQGSEA. This CDR3 spans 13 amino acids. CDR3 sequence reads: CSVDRGGNTEAFF. CDR3 nucleotides: TGCAGCGTTGATCGGGGGGGGAACACTGAAGCTTTCTTT.

The rearrangement joins TRBV5-1 to TRBJ2-1; 8 positions match TRBD2. This CDR3 contains 15 residues. The trim removed 4 bases at V and 3 bases at J, leaving 6 bases unmatched. Germline-derived CDR1 and CDR2 are SGHRS and YFSETQ. The CDR3 here is CASSVTSGGYNEQFF. The CDR3 DNA sequence: TGCGCCAGCAGCGTCACAAGCGGGGGCTACAATGAGCAGTTCTTC.

The genes are TRBV6-6 and TRBJ1-2; no clear D gene. Germline CDR1 MNHNY, CDR2 SVGAGI (reference sequence). The CDR3 has 16 residues. V lost 8 bases to trimming and J lost 6 bases, with 25 bases between them. The CDR3 DNA sequence: TGTGCCAGCTTCTCCTTCGTCCGGACTATGTGGGATGGCTACACCTTC. It is translated as CASFSFVRTMWDGYTF.

The CDR3 DNA follows: TGTGCCAGCAGCTTAGCGCGGGGCGTTAGTAGGCGGGAGCTGTTTTTT. It specifies CASSLARGVSRRELFF. The chain has TRBV7-8 and TRBJ2-2; TRBD2 is a possible D gene (6 bases). The CDR3 has 16 amino acids. Germline V CDR1 and CDR2: SGHVS, FQNEAQ. The V and J ends lost 0 bases and 9 bases respectively, with 17 bases between them.

The J gene is TRBJ1-6, the V gene TRBV5-4; D may be TRBD1 (5 bases). The V gene lost 0 bases and the J gene lost 6 bases, with 13 bases spanning the gap. CDR1 is SGHNT, CDR2 YYREEE, per germline (reference sequence). The CDR3 loop spans 16 amino acids. Here the CDR3 reads CASSLAAAGGNSPLHF. The CDR3 nucleotides read TGTGCCAGCAGCTTGGCTGCGGCGGGGGGTAATTCACCCCTCCACTTT.

The V call is TRBV29-1, the J call TRBJ2-5; 8 positions match TRBD1. V lost 5 bases and J lost 5; bases outside the gene matches: 7. In germline, CDR1 is SQVTM, CDR2 ANQGSEA. CDR3 length: 13 residues. The CDR3 spells CSVRRGRLETQYF. The CDR3 bases are TGCAGCGTTCGCAGGGGGCGGTTGGAGACCCAGTACTTC.

The count of this clone is one. The rearrangement links TRBV7-9 to TRBJ1-5; the D is unclear. The CDR3 sequence is 15 residues long. Deletions cut 1 base from V and 7 bases from J, with 14 bases between. Per the germline V gene, CDR1 is SEHNR and CDR2 is FQNEAQ (reference sequence). CDR3 amino acids: CASSLGVQLGQPQHF. DNA for the CDR3: TGTGCCAGCAGCTTAGGGGTACAGTTAGGACAGCCCCAGCATTTT.

The rearrangement joins TRBV27 to TRBJ2-7; 11 bases map to TRBD2. CDR1 is MNHEY, CDR2 SMNVEV, per germline (reference sequence). V shed 6 bases and J 3 bases; nucleotides not matched to a gene: 7. The CDR3 length is 15 residues. CDR3 amino acids: CASRLGLAGYYEQYF. CDR3 in DNA: TGTGCCAGCAGGCTAGGACTAGCGGGTTACTACGAGCAGTACTTC.

The chain employs TRBV11-1 and TRBJ2-7; TRBD1 aligns across 8 bases. Trimming removed 5 bases from V and 2 bases from J; junction bases left unmatched: 8. This CDR3 has 15 amino acids. Germline loops: CDR1 SGHAT, CDR2 FQDESV (reference sequence). CDR3 DNA: TGTGCCAGCAGCCCTCGACAGGGGCCGGCCTACGAGCAGTACTTC. Its protein product is CASSPRQGPAYEQYF.

This clone was observed a handful of times. The chain recombines TRBV5-1 with TRBJ2-2, with TRBD1 identical over 7 bases. The CDR3 spans 16 residues. Per the germline V gene, CDR1 is SGHRS and CDR2 is YFSETQ. V gave up 5 bases and J gave up 6 bases; unmatched junction bases: 13. CDR3 DNA: TGCGCCAGCAGACAGAAAGAGGGGGCCGGGCCCGGGGAGCTGTTTTTT. Encoded protein: CASRQKEGAGPGELFF.

V and J are TRBV5-4 and TRBJ2-5, with D perhaps matching TRBD1 (7 bases). This CDR3 comprises 14 residues. Trimming left V 4 bases short and J 6 bases short, with 16 bases between. From germline, CDR1 is SGHNT and CDR2 YYREEE (reference sequence). CDR3 in amino acids: CASSAPGGPKTQYF. CDR3 nucleotides: TGTGCCAGCAGCGCCCCAGGGGGGCCGAAGACCCAGTACTTC.

The chain links TRBV11-2 to TRBJ2-7, with TRBD2 as a possible D gene (7 bases). Trimming pared 0 bases from V and 9 bases from J, leaving 18 bases between. Germline CDR1 reads SGHAT; CDR2 reads FQNNGV. CDR3 length equals 15 residues. DNA of the CDR3: TGTGCCAGCAGCTTAGATCTAGGGGGGGCGATCGTGCAGTACTTC. Protein: CASSLDLGGAIVQYF.

This clone was seen a few times. The chain links TRBV7-2 to TRBJ2-7; 7 nucleotides match TRBD2. CDR1 and CDR2 from the germline V gene are SGHTA and FQGNSA. V lost 1 base and J lost 4; bases outside the gene matches: 10. The CDR3 has 16 residues. The chain's CDR3 is CASSLGSSGASYEQYF. CDR3 sequence (DNA): TGTGCCAGCAGCTTAGGCTCAAGCGGGGCATCGTACGAGCAGTACTTC.

A word on this clone: Sequence at one end of the junction differs from germline and may be a read error. The rearrangement links TRBV7-6 to TRBJ1-5, with D maybe TRBD1 (6 bases). This CDR3 comprises 14 residues. Per the germline V gene, CDR1 is SGHVS and CDR2 is FNYEAQ. CDR3 coding DNA: TGTGCCAGCAGCTCGACAGGTAGCAATCAGTCCCAGCATTTT. Protein sequence: CASSSTGSNQSQHF.

The chain carries TRBV10-1 and TRBJ2-5; D is unclear. The DNA matches TRBJ2-7 better at its end, which makes the J call doubtful. The CDR3 is 12 residues long. Germline loops: CDR1 WNHNN, CDR2 SYGVQD (reference sequence). CDR3 residues: CASSEDTYEQYF. The CDR3 coding sequence is TGCGCCAGCAGTGAGGACACCTACGAGCAGTACTTC.

The chain uses TRBV6-6 and TRBJ2-2, with 7 bases identical to TRBD1. CDR3 length: 12 residues. J lost 10 bases, V lost 6 bases, and 5 bases had no gene match. Germline V CDR1 and CDR2: MNHNY, SVGAGI (reference sequence). CDR3 loop: CASRRQGAELFF. In DNA, the CDR3 is TGTGCCAGCAGGCGACAGGGTGCGGAGCTGTTTTTT.

The V and J genes are TRBV2 and TRBJ2-3, with TRBD1 matching over 10 bases. This CDR3 is 15 amino acids long. Germline-derived CDR1 and CDR2 are SNHLY and FYNNEI. The V and J ends lost 3 bases and 2 bases, in that order; junction bases with no gene match: 2. Written as DNA, the CDR3 is TGTGCCAGCAGTGAGGGACAGGGGAACACAGATACGCAGTATTTT. It yields the protein CASSEGQGNTDTQYF.

The rearrangement uses TRBV19 and TRBJ2-5; D ambiguous. Trimming removed 2 bases at V and 1 base at J, with 5 bases between. This CDR3 has 13 amino acids. CDR1 and CDR2 (germline): LNHDA, SQIVND (reference sequence). The CDR3 bases are TGTGCCAGTAGTATACACAGCCAAGAGACCCAGTACTTC. It is translated as CASSIHSQETQYF. Full variable domain (outside the CDR3, taken from reference TRBV19 and TRBJ2-5): DGGITQSPKYLFRKEGQNVTLSCEQNLNHDAMYWYRQDPGQGLRLIYYSQIVNDFQKGDIAEGYSVSREKKESFPLTVTSAQKNPTAFYLCASSIHSQETQYFGPGTRLLVL.

The chain's CDR3 is CASSLAGSYEQYF. The CDR3 DNA reads as TGTGCCAGCAGTTTGGCAGGGTCCTACGAGCAGTACTTC. The chain joins TRBV28 to TRBJ2-7, with a possible D match to TRBD1 (5 bases). The CDR3 runs 13 residues. Trimming removed 3 bases at V and 1 base at J, with 7 bases between. Germline CDR1 reads MDHEN; CDR2 reads SYDVKM.

The chain links TRBV9 to TRBJ1-2; 9 bases fit TRBD1. Germline CDR1 is SGDLS and CDR2 is YYNGEE. The CDR3 contains 16 residues. J gave up 4 bases and V 1 base, and 8 bases lay outside the gene matches. The CDR3 DNA is TGTGCCAGCAGCGTAATTCCGGACAGGGGCCTCTATGGCTACACCTTC. This translates into CASSVIPDRGLYGYTF.

The chain joins TRBV7-2 to TRBJ2-1, with 8 bases identical to TRBD2. This CDR3 has 15 amino acids. Per the germline V gene, CDR1 is SGHTA and CDR2 is FQGNSA. With V trimmed by 2 bases and J by 7 bases, 7 bases remained unmatched. The chain's CDR3 is CASSLTPSGSNEQFF. In DNA form, the CDR3 reads TGTGCCAGCAGCTTAACCCCCAGCGGGAGTAATGAGCAGTTCTTC.

This clone was recorded once. The chain has TRBV29-1 and TRBJ2-1; tentatively, D is TRBD1 (5 bases). Germline CDR1 reads SQVTM; CDR2 reads ANQGSEA. V was pared by 3 bases and J by 1 base, with 16 bases between. The CDR3 totals 16 residues. The CDR3 sequence is CSVEGLLSPSYNEQFF. CDR3 sequence (DNA): TGCAGCGTTGAGGGGCTTCTCTCCCCTTCCTACAATGAGCAGTTCTTC.